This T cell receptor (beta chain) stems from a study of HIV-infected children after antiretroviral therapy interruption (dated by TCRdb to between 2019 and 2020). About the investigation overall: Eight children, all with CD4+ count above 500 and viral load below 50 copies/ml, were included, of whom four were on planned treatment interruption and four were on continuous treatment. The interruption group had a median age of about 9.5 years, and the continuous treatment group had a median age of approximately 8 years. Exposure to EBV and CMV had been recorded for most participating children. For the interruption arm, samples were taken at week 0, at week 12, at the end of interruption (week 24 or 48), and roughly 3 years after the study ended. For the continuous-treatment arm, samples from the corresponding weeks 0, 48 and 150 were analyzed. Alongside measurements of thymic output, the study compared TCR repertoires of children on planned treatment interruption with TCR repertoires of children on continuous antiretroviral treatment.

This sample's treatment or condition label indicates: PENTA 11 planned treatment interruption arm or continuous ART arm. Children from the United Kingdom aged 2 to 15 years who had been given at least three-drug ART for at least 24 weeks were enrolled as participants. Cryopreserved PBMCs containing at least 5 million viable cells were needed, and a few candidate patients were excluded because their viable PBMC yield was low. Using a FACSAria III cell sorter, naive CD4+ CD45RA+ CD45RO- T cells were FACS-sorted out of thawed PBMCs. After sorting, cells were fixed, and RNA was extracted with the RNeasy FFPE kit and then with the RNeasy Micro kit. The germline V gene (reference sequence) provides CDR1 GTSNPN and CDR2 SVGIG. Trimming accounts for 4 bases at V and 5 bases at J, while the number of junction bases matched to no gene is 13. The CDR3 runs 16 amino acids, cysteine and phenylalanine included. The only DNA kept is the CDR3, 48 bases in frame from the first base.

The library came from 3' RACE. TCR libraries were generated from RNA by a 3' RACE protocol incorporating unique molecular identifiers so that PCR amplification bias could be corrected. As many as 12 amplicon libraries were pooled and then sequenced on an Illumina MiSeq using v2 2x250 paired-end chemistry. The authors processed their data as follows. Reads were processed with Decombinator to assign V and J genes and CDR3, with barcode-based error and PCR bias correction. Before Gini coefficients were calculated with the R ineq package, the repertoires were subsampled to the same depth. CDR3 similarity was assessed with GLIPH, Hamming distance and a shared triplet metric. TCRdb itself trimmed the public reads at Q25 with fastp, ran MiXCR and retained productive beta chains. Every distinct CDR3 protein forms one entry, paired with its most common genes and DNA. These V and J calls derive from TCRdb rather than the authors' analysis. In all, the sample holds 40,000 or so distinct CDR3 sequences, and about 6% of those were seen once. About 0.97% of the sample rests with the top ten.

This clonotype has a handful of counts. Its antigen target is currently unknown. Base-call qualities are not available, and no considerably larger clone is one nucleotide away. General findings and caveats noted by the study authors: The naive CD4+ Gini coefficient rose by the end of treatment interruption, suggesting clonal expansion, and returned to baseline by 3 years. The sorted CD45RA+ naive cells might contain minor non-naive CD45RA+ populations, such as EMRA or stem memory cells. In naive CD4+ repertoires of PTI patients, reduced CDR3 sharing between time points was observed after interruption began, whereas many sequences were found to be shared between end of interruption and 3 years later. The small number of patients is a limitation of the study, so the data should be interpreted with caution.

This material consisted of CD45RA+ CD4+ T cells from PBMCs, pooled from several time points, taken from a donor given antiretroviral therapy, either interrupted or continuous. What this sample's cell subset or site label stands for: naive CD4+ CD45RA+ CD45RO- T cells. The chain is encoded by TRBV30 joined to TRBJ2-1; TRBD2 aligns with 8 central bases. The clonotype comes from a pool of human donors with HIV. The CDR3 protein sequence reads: CAWTSPGRGSNNEQFF. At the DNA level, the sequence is TGTGCCTGGACTTCACCCGGGAGGGGCTCGAACAATGAGCAGTTCTTC.